This TCR beta chain is from a study of cytomegalovirus exposure and HLA in healthy donors. The study sampled nominally healthy donors, though unrecorded immune exposures were likely. Both 60 Vbeta primers and 13 Jbeta primers went into the PCR. TCRdb keeps only in-frame clones here, not all; method: immunoSEQ multiplex PCR. The table lists 70,000 to 100,000 clones. Per the germline V gene, CDR1 is MNHEY and CDR2 is SVGAGI. Trimming removed 5 bases from V and 2 bases from J, with 13 bases in between. This CDR3 has 15 residues. Sequencing input: PBMCs. The TCR comes from a girl between 10 and 17 years old in good health and CMV-seropositive. This chain links TRBV6-5 with TRBJ2-4, with a tentative D call TRBD2 (5 bases). The CDR3 region is CASSPAGGPKNIQYF. The CDR3 DNA reads as TGTGCCAGCAGTCCCGCAGGAGGACCCAAAAACATTCAGTACTTC.